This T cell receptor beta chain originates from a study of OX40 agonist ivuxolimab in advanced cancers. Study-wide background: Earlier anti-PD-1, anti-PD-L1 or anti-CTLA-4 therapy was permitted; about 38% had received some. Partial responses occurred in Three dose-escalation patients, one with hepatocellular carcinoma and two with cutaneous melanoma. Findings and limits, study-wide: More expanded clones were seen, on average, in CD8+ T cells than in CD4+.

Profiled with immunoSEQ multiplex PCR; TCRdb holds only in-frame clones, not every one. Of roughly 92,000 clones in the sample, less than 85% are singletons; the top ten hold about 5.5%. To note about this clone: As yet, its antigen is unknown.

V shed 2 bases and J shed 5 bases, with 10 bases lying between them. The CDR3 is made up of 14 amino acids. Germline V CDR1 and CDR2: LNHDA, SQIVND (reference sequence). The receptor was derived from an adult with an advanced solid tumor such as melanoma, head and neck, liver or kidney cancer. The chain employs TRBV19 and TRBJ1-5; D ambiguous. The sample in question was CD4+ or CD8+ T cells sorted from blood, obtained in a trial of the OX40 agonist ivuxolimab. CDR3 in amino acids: CASSIILGDQPQHF. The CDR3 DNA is TGTGCCAGTAGTATAATTTTGGGTGATCAGCCCCAGCATTTT.